Listed below are T cell receptor beta chains from one sample, sequenced in a study of cytomegalovirus exposure and HLA in healthy donors. The repertoire was sequenced with immunoSEQ multiplex PCR; TCRdb's copy has only in-frame clones and lacks some. This sample has roughly 99,000 clones, with 79% found just once. The sequencing sample was made of PBMCs. The receptor source for this set is a male donor in good health and CMV-seropositive. CDR3s include the opening cysteine and the closing phenylalanine or tryptophan. The D gene is left open where the match is weak. Not every row has a clone size; where given, it reads once, few, many or a size class.

j_call	clone_size	v_call	d_call	cdr3_nt	cdr3_aa
TRBJ2-7	-	TRBV4-1	TRBD1	TGCGCCAGCAGCCAGATGAGGACAGGGGCTAGCGAGCAGTACTTC	CASSQMRTGASEQYF
TRBJ2-1	-	TRBV18	TRBD1	TGTGCCAGCTCACCGGTTGGACAGGCAGCCTACAATGAGCAGTTCTTC	CASSPVGQAAYNEQFF
TRBJ1-2	-	TRBV19	TRBD1	TGTGCCAGTAGTATAGTGGGACAGGGCAATGGCTACACCTTC	CASSIVGQGNGYTF
TRBJ1-5	-	TRBV2	TRBD1	TGTGCCAGCAGTTACTTCCGGGACAGGGGTAGTATAAGCAATCAGCCCCAGCATTTT	CASSYFRDRGSISNQPQHF
TRBJ1-1	-	TRBV7-9	-	TGTGCCAGCAGCCCGAGTAACACTGAAGCTTTCTTT	CASSPSNTEAFF
TRBJ2-3	-	TRBV29-1	-	TGCAGCGTTGAACGAAGCAGGGCCTACACAGATACGCAGTATTTT	CSVERSRAYTDTQYF
TRBJ2-5	-	TRBV7-3	TRBD2	TGTGCCAGCAGCTTATCGGGGGGTATGGAGACCCAGTACTTC	CASSLSGGMETQYF
TRBJ1-4	-	TRBV5-8	TRBD1	TGTGCCAGCAGCCCGGGCCGCGGGACAGGCCATAATGAAAAACTGTTTTTT	CASSPGRGTGHNEKLFF
TRBJ1-1	-	TRBV19	-	TGTGCCAGTAGTATAGGGGGAGGAGGCACTGAAGCTTTCTTT	CASSIGGGGTEAFF
TRBJ1-1	-	TRBV27	-	TGTGCCAGCAGCCCGGGGTCTCAAGAAGCTTTCTTT	CASSPGSQEAFF
TRBJ2-2	-	TRBV29-1	TRBD2	TGCAGCGTTCGGGGGGGCAACACCGGGGAGCTGTTTTTT	CSVRGGNTGELFF
TRBJ1-2	-	TRBV10-2	-	TGCGCCAGCAGTGACTTTGGGGCGAATGGCTACACCTTC	CASSDFGANGYTF
TRBJ1-4	few	TRBV5-6	-	TGTGCCAGCAGCTTGGCGAGGCGGGAGTATGAAAAACTGTTTTTT	CASSLARREYEKLFF
TRBJ1-1	-	TRBV5-1	TRBD1	TGCGCCAGCAGCGCGGGACAGGGGGCAAGAAAAGTTGAAGCTTTCTTT	CASSAGQGARKVEAFF
TRBJ1-4	-	TRBV5-1	TRBD1	TGCGCCAGCAGCTCGGGACATCGGACAGGGGAGGAAAAACTGTTTTTT	CASSSGHRTGEEKLFF